The clone carrying this T cell receptor (beta chain) was recorded a few times. Germline CDR1 and CDR2: MNHEY and SVGAGI. The ends were cut back, 6 bases at V and 7 bases at J, with 21 bases in the middle. This CDR3 comprises 15 residues. Study processing details: Reference gene primer amplification gave estimated nucleated cell counts. Clones were sequenced by immunoSEQ multiplex PCR, and TCRdb holds only the in-frame ones, with some missing. V, J and clone size reflect that table, while D and trimming were determined from the DNA. The repertoire holds 150,000 to 200,000 clones, with 86% as singletons. The data were obtained in a study of blood T cell repertoires in COVID-19. Study-wide background: COVID-19 samples from acute and convalescent phases originated in the United States, Italy and Spain. From T cells, B-cell-depleted T cells, or PBMCs came the material, which was cDNA or gDNA.

The genes are TRBV6-5 and TRBJ1-1; weak D call: TRBD1 (5 bases). Sequenced material: peripheral blood. The receptor's source is a man between 65 and 85 years old with acute or convalescent COVID-19. CDR3 bases: TGTGCCAGCAGATCGTTGCAGGGTTTCCATTTTGAAGCTTTCTTT. Protein: CASRSLQGFHFEAFF.